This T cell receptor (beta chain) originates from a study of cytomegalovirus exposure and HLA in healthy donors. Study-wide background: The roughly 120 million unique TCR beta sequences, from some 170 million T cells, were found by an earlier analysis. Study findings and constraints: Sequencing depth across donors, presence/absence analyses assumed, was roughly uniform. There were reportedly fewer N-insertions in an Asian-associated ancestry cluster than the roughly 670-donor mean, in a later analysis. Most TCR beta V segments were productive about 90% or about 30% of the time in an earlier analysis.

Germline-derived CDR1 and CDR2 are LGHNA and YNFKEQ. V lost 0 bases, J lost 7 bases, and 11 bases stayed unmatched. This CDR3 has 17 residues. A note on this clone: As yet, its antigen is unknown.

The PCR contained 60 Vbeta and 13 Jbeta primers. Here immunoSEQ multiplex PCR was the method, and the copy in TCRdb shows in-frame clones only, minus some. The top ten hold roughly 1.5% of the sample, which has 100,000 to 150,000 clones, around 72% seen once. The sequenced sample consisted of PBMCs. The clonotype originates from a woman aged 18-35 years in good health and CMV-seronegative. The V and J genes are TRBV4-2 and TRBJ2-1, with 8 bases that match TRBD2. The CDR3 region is CASSQDQKSGSINEQFF. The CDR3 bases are TGTGCCAGCAGCCAAGATCAAAAAAGCGGGAGTATAAATGAGCAGTTCTTC.